The source of this T cell receptor beta chain is a study of CD8 T cells in ankylosing spondylitis. General study results and limits: In peripheral blood, disease-linked CD8+ clones occurred at relatively low frequencies. Significant enrichment of disease-linked clones was reportedly seen in matched ankylosing spondylitis synovial fluid. Seemingly characteristic of ankylosing spondylitis blood was a TCR beta motif consisting of fewer than 10 highly homologous variants.

Per germline, CDR1 SEHNR and CDR2 FQNEAQ (reference sequence). The CDR3 length is 17 residues. V gave up 4 bases and J gave up 5 bases; unmatched junction bases: 16. Via MiXCR, TCRdb re-called the 5' RACE reads, giving one row per CDR3 protein. Altogether 150,000 to 200,000 distinct CDR3 sequences are present, 10% to 15% being singletons, with the ten largest covering roughly 9.6%. At least ten counts were recorded for this clonotype. What it recognizes is unknown. This rearrangement joins TRBV7-9 to TRBJ1-1, with 7 bases that match TRBD1. This receptor was obtained from a female donor with ankylosing spondylitis or in good health (not recorded which). What was sequenced was blood, either unsorted or a sorted T cell fraction (not recorded which). The CDR3 loop reads CASSSARPQGTGTEAFF. The CDR3 DNA follows: TGTGCCAGCAGCTCCGCCCGGCCACAGGGGACTGGGACTGAAGCTTTCTTT.